Each of the 5 T cell receptor beta chains below was sequenced from the same sample in a study of T cell changes during pregnancy in multiple sclerosis. Sequencing was performed with immunoSEQ multiplex PCR; in TCRdb, only in-frame clones are kept and a portion is missing. This table has 65,000 to 90,000 clones, roughly 92% appearing once. The sample consisted of peripheral blood, taken in the second trimester of pregnancy. The origin of the receptors is a female donor with multiple sclerosis, enrolled in a pregnancy study.

This clone was recorded once. The chain links TRBV11-3 to TRBJ2-5, with TRBD1 matching 10 bases. V gave up 0 bases and J gave up 5 bases; unmatched junction bases: 15. CDR1 and CDR2 (germline): SGHNT, YENEEA. CDR3 length: 19 residues. CDR3 loop: CASSLDRRGPTGGQETQYF. CDR3 DNA sequence: TGTGCCAGCAGCTTAGATCGGCGAGGTCCGACAGGGGGCCAGGAGACCCAGTACTTC.

The chain has TRBV19 and TRBJ1-2, with 11 bases that match TRBD1. This CDR3 has 18 amino acids. The junction had 13 bases not matched to a gene; V was cut back by 7 bases and J by 0 bases. CDR1 LNHDA and CDR2 SQIVND come from the germline V gene (reference sequence). CDR3 amino acids: CASTRTGGAERANYGYTF. The CDR3 DNA reads TGTGCCAGTACAAGGACAGGGGGCGCCGAGCGGGCTAACTATGGCTACACCTTC.

The CDR3 DNA follows: TGCAGCGTTGTAGGGACAGGATTTTTGTCGGAAGCTTTCTTT. This encodes CSVVGTGFLSEAFF. The genes are TRBV29-1 and TRBJ1-1; 8 bases line up with TRBD1. Trimming at V came to 4 bases and at J to 8 bases, leaving 12 bases not matched to a gene. CDR3 size: 14 residues. Per germline, CDR1 SQVTM and CDR2 ANQGSEA.

As DNA, the CDR3 is TGTGCCAGCAGCAAAACCCAGGGTACGGCTGAAGCTTTCTTT. Translation: CASSKTQGTAEAFF. J is TRBJ1-1 and V is TRBV21-1; the table calls TRBD1, which could not be checked here. TRBV21-1 is listed as a pseudogene. The CDR3 contains 14 residues.

The chain employs TRBV18 and TRBJ2-3; the match to TRBD1 covers 7 bases. Germline V lookup: CDR1 KGHSH, CDR2 LQKENI. The CDR3 has 15 residues. Trimming cost V 4 bases and J 1 base; bases outside gene matches: 5. CDR3 coding DNA: TGTGCCAGCTCACTCCGGACAGGCGGCACAGATACGCAGTATTTT. Translation: CASSLRTGGTDTQYF.